A single sample is the source of the 2 T cell receptor beta chains below, sequenced in a study of cytomegalovirus exposure and HLA in healthy donors. The PCR was carried out with 60 Vbeta primers and 13 Jbeta primers. Sequenced by immunoSEQ multiplex PCR; TCRdb stores in-frame clones only, minus some. This sample yields roughly 250,000 clones, of which 84% are seen a single time; approximately 2% belongs to the top ten. Sequencing was carried out using PBMCs. The receptors derive from a woman in her 40s in good health and CMV-seropositive.

The rearrangement links TRBV25-1 to TRBJ1-5; D remains unclear. Germline CDR1 reads MGHDK; CDR2 reads SYGVNS. The CDR3 spans 14 residues. Trimming stripped 2 bases from V and 9 bases from J, with 14 bases between. Here the CDR3 reads CASSERTVEGPQHF. CDR3 coding DNA: TGTGCCAGCAGTGAAAGGACCGTTGAGGGGCCCCAGCATTTT. Full variable domain (remainder filled in from reference TRBV25-1 and TRBJ1-5): EADIYQTPRYLVIGTGKKITLECSQTMGHDKMYWYQQDPGMELHLIHYSYGVNSTEKGDLSSESTVSRIRTEHFPLTLESARPSHTSQYLCASSERTVEGPQHFGDGTRLSIL.

This chain uses TRBV28 with TRBJ1-5; the D gene is possibly TRBD1 (6 bases). Germline CDR1 is MDHEN and CDR2 is SYDVKM. The CDR3 is 16 amino acids. V shed 3 bases and J shed 3 bases, with 15 bases lying between them. The CDR3 reads CASSFQETGLNQPQHF. DNA of the CDR3: TGTGCCAGCAGTTTCCAAGAGACAGGCCTCAATCAGCCCCAGCATTTT.